The source of this TCR beta chain is a study of blood T cell repertoires in COVID-19. Turning to the study itself: Specimens from acute and convalescent COVID-19 originated in the United States, Italy and Spain. The analysed material was cDNA or gDNA that came from T cells, B-cell-depleted T cells, or PBMCs.

The CDR3 covers 15 residues. Seattle-derived patients entered the study during active infection and were followed longitudinally. Per the authors' pipeline: Reference gene primer amplification gave estimated nucleated cell counts. The data were produced by immunoSEQ multiplex PCR, yet TCRdb's version contains in-frame clones alone and is incomplete. V and J calls and clone size come straight from that table; D and trimming were deduced from the DNA. This sample carries 60,000 to 85,000 clones, approximately 90% of them seen once, and the ten largest clones take around 3.6%. The sequenced sample was peripheral blood. The sequence was collected from a woman aged 45 to 65 with COVID-19, enrolled during active disease. The chain has TRBV21-1 and TRBJ2-5; the D segment call TRBD1 is taken from the table without a DNA check. TRBV21-1 is recorded as a pseudogene. The CDR3: CASSNLAGKGETQYF. The CDR3 nucleotides read TGTGCCAGCAGCAACTTAGCAGGAAAGGGGGAGACCCAGTACTTC.